The count of the clone carrying this T cell receptor (beta chain) is one. Its matching antigen is unknown. The assay was immunoSEQ multiplex PCR, and TCRdb's table has in-frame clones only and misses some. Among around 100,000 clones listed, approximately 88% were seen once. V lost 6 bases to trimming and J lost 1 base, with 10 bases between them. The CDR3 contains 14 residues. Germline V lookup: CDR1 WSHSY, CDR2 SAAADI. This entry is derived from a study of T cell responses to AZD1222 COVID-19 vaccine. Whole-study findings and limits: Recipients of AZD1222 seropositive at baseline numbered only 6 or 7.

The TCR was taken from an adult in good health. This rearrangement joins TRBV10-2 to TRBJ2-1; D unclear. Material: peripheral blood, obtained on day 0 of AZD1222 vaccination. CDR3 in amino acids: CASRQVGSYNEQFF. CDR3 nucleotide sequence: TGCGCCAGCAGGCAGGTGGGATCCTACAATGAGCAGTTCTTC.